This TCR beta chain was sequenced in a study of Ad26.COV2.S vaccination and SARS-CoV-2 variants. Across the study: Donor allocation was to the COV1001 Ad26.COV2.S trial arm. Recipients of Ad26.COV2.S got it intramuscularly, once or twice 56 days apart. General study points: People who got the vaccine had more spike-specific TCR breadth than people who got placebo.

In the case of this clone: Its antigen is undetermined.

Clones were read by immunoSEQ multiplex PCR, and TCRdb kept only the in-frame ones, dropping some. The sample lists 300,000 to 350,000 clones; about 86% were seen once. Treatment: around 19 received Ad26.COV2.S at low or high dose, single or two shots; about 5 received placebo; per-sample allocation not given. It was on day 63 after the first vaccine or placebo injection that samples were taken. V was pared by 2 bases and J by 5 bases, with 15 bases between. CDR1 GTSNPN and CDR2 SVGIG come from the germline V gene (reference sequence). The CDR3 extends over 15 amino acids. The receptor's source is a person aged 18-60 years who received the Ad26.COV2.S COVID-19 vaccine or a placebo. The rearrangement uses TRBV30 and TRBJ1-4; unclear D gene. The sequenced sample was peripheral blood, obtained in a trial of Ad26.COV2.S vaccine versus placebo. CDR3 sequence reads: CAWSPRVDPNEKLFF. For the CDR3, the DNA is TGTGCCTGGAGTCCCCGCGTGGATCCGAATGAAAAACTGTTTTTT.